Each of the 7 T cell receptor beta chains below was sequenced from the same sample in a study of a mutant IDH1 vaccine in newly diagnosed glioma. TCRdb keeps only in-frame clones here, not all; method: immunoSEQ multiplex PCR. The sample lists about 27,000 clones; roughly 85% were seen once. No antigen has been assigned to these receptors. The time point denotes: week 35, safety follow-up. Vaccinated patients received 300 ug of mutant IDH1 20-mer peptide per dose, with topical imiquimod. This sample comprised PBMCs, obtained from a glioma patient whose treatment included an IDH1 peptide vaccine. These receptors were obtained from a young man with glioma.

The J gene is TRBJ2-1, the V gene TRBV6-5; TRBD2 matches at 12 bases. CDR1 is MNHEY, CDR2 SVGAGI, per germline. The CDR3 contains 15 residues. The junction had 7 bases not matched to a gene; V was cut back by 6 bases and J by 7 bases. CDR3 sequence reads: CASSPGTSGPNEQFF. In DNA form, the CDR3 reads TGTGCCAGCAGCCCCGGGACTAGCGGGCCTAATGAGCAGTTCTTC.

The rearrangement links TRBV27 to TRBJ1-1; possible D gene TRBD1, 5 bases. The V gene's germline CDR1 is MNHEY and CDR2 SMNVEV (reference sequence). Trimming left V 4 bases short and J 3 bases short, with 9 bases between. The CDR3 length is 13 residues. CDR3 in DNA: TGTGCCAGCAGTTCCCGGGGGGACACTGAAGCTTTCTTT. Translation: CASSSRGDTEAFF.

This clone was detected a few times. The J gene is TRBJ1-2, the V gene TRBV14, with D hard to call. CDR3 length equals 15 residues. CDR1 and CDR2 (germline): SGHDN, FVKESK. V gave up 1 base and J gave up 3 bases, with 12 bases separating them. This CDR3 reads CASSQVTGSYYGYTF. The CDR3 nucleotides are TGTGCCAGCAGCCAAGTAACGGGATCGTACTATGGCTACACCTTC.

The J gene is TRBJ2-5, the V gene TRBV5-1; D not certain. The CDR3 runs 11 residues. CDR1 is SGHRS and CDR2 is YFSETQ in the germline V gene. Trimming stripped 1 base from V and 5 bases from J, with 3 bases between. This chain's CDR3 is CASSLTETQYF. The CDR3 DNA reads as TGCGCCAGCAGCTTGACCGAGACCCAGTACTTC.

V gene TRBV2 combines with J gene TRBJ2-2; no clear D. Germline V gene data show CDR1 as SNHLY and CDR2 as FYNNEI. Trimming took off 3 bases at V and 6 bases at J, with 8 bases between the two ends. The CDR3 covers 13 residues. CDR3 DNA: TGTGCCAGCAGTGAGGCCCGGGCCGGGGAGCTGTTTTTT. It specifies CASSEARAGELFF.

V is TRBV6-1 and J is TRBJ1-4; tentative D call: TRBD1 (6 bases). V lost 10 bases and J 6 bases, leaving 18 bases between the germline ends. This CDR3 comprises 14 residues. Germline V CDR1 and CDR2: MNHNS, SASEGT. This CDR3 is CATTIDRPDEKLFF. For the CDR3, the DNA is TGTGCCACCACTATTGACAGGCCGGATGAAAAACTGTTTTTT.

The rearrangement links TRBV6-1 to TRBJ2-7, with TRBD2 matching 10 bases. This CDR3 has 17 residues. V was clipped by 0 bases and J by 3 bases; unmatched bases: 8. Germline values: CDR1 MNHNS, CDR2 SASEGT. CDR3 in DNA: TGTGCCAGCAGTGAAGCCAGCGGGAGGGCCCAAATCTACGAGCAGTACTTC. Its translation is CASSEASGRAQIYEQYF.